Below, one TCR beta chain is given with its context. The length of the CDR3 is 15 residues. From germline, CDR1 is MDHEN and CDR2 SYDVKM. Deletions cut 6 bases from V and 0 bases from J, with 12 bases between. This sample stems from a study of blood T cell repertoires in COVID-19. Study-level background: Acute and convalescent COVID-19 samples came from the United States, Italy and Spain. PBMCs, B-cell-depleted T cells, or T cells provided the cDNA or gDNA that made up the material.

Assay used: immunoSEQ multiplex PCR; TCRdb lists only in-frame clones, some missing. There are tens of thousands of clones in the sample; about 82% occur only once, and around 5% lies in the top ten. The clonotype comes from an elderly woman with active or convalescent COVID-19. The V call is TRBV28, the J call TRBJ2-1; a possible D gene is TRBD1 (6 bases). What was sequenced was peripheral blood. The CDR3 reads CASSYTQGSYNEQFF. The CDR3 nucleotides read TGTGCCAGCAGCTACACACAGGGCTCCTACAATGAGCAGTTCTTC. Using reference TRBV28 and TRBJ2-1 for the parts outside the CDR3, the full variable domain is DVKVTQSSRYLVKRTGEKVFLECVQDMDHENMFWYRQDPGLGLRLIYFSYDVKMKEKGDIPEGYSVSREKKERFSLILESASTNQTSMYLCASSYTQGSYNEQFFGPGTRLTVL.